These 20 T cell receptor beta chains came from one sample sequenced in a study of CD8 T cells in ankylosing spondylitis. Study findings and constraints: A motif in TCR beta, a set of eight highly homologous variants, appeared characteristic of ankylosing spondylitis blood.

These TCRs are of unknown antigen specificity. One entry per CDR3 protein, called by TCRdb with MiXCR from the 5' RACE reads. The data hold about 400,000 distinct CDR3 sequences, with about 20% observed a single time. Sequencing was done on a sample of blood, either unsorted or a sorted T cell fraction (not recorded which). Receptors were obtained from a male donor with ankylosing spondylitis.

This sequence joins TRBV5-1 and TRBJ1-3; D is perhaps TRBD1 (5 bases). This CDR3 contains 15 residues. CDR1 is SGHRS and CDR2 is YFSETQ in the germline V gene. The V and J ends lost 5 bases and 3 bases respectively, with 15 bases between them. DNA for the CDR3: TGCGCCAGCAGGGGGCGGACTGAAGGTGGAAACACCATATATTTT. Protein: CASRGRTEGGNTIYF.

The V gene is TRBV4-2, the J gene TRBJ1-1; D is perhaps TRBD1 (5 bases). This CDR3 region has 14 residues. Germline-derived CDR1 and CDR2 are LGHNA and YNFKEQ. V lost 2 bases and J lost 5, with 12 bases in between. The CDR3 sequence is CASSQNPRETEAFF. The CDR3 DNA follows: TGTGCCAGCAGCCAAAATCCCAGGGAAACTGAAGCTTTCTTT.

This chain uses TRBV12-3 or TRBV12-4 with TRBJ2-3; the match to TRBD2 covers 7 bases. J was trimmed by 0 bases and V by 8 bases; bases with no gene match: 8. This CDR3 is built from 15 residues. CDR3: CASGYRGGSTDTQYF. The CDR3 region has the DNA TGTGCCAGCGGTTACCGCGGGGGAAGCACAGATACGCAGTATTTT.

The J gene is TRBJ2-1, the V gene TRBV2; TRBD1 matches 9 bases. Per germline, CDR1 SNHLY and CDR2 FYNNEI. Germline trimming cut 6 bases from V and 12 bases from J; bases unmatched to any gene: 6. This CDR3 is built from 12 residues. The CDR3 region has the DNA TGTGCCAGCAGAACCACAGGGGGCGGGCAGTTCTTC. Amino acids: CASRTTGGGQFF.

As regards this clonotype: An end of the junction does not agree with germline; a read error may underlie this. The chain is built from TRBV7-7 and TRBJ2-5, with TRBD1 matching 12 bases. The germline gives CDR1 SSHAT, CDR2 FNYEAQ (reference sequence). The CDR3 totals 13 residues. The CDR3 is CASSSGTGGNQYF. For the CDR3, the DNA is TGTGCTAGCAGCTCAGGGACAGGGGGCAACCAGTACTTC.

CDR3 DNA: TGTGCCAGCAGCGCAAGTACAGGGGGCAATGAGCAGTTCTTC. Protein: CASSASTGGNEQFF. The chain combines TRBV9 with TRBJ2-1; 8 nucleotides match TRBD1. CDR1 is SGDLS and CDR2 is YYNGEE in the germline V gene. With V trimmed by 3 bases and J by 6 bases, 5 bases remained unmatched. The CDR3 covers 14 residues.

This chain uses TRBV27 with TRBJ2-1, with D uncertain. Trimming pared 2 bases from V and 7 bases from J, leaving 12 bases between. From germline, CDR1 is MNHEY and CDR2 SMNVEV (reference sequence). The CDR3 has 14 amino acids. Written as DNA, the CDR3 is TGTGCCAGCAGTTTAGTCCTAAAGAGGAATGAGCAGTTCTTC. Translated: CASSLVLKRNEQFF.

The gene calls are TRBV7-9 and TRBJ2-1; D might be TRBD1 (6 bases). Trimming removed 5 bases from V and 7 bases from J, with 18 bases in between. This CDR3 spans 15 amino acids. Germline CDR1 and CDR2: SEHNR and FQNEAQ (reference sequence). CDR3 region: CASSPYRDIRNEQFF. CDR3 in DNA: TGTGCCAGCAGCCCCTACCGGGACATTAGGAATGAGCAGTTCTTC.

The chain employs TRBV10-3 and TRBJ2-6; no clear D gene. CDR3 length: 15 residues. Germline-derived CDR1 and CDR2 are ENHRY and SYGVKD. V lost 4 bases, J lost 4 bases, and 11 bases lay in between. CDR3 region: CAISGKVSGANVLTF. CDR3 DNA: TGTGCCATCAGTGGTAAGGTCTCCGGGGCCAACGTCCTGACTTTC.

Here the CDR3 reads CASSLSAGRKFF. For the CDR3, the DNA is TGTGCCAGCAGCTTATCGGCAGGGAGGAAGTTCTTC. The rearrangement joins TRBV7-2 to TRBJ2-1; D might be TRBD2 (6 bases). This CDR3 is 12 amino acids long. Germline assignment: CDR1 SGHTA and CDR2 FQGNSA. Between the trimmed V and J ends, which lost 2 bases and 14 bases, there was a span of 13 bases.

The CDR3 DNA reads as TGTGCCAGCAGCGAAACGGCCCGTTTTTATGGCTACACCTTC. Its protein is CASSETARFYGYTF. The chain recombines TRBV6-2 or TRBV6-3 with TRBJ1-2; D is uncertain. Per germline, CDR1 MNHEY and CDR2 SVGEGT. V lost 6 bases to trimming and J lost 5 bases, with 16 bases between them. The CDR3 loop spans 14 amino acids.

This chain uses TRBV12-3 or TRBV12-4 with TRBJ2-3; tentative D call: TRBD2 (7 bases). The V and J ends lost 3 bases and 6 bases respectively, with 25 bases between them. This CDR3 is built from 18 residues. CDR3 DNA: TGTGCCAGCAGTTTTAGCCACGTGGGGGGGCGCGGTACGGATACGCAGTATTTT. Protein product: CASSFSHVGGRGTDTQYF.

This clonotype was seen ten or more times. V usage is TRBV5-6 and J usage is TRBJ1-1; D is possibly TRBD1 (5 bases). The CDR3 extends over 15 amino acids. V shed 4 bases and J shed 5 bases, with 18 bases lying between them. In germline, CDR1 is SGHDT, CDR2 YYEEEE. CDR3 nucleotides: TGTGCCAGCAGCATCTCAGGGTTGAGGAGGACTGAAGCTTTCTTT. Translation gives CASSISGLRRTEAFF.

This clonotype was counted a few times. The rearrangement joins TRBV10-3 to TRBJ1-5; possible D gene TRBD1, 5 bases. V lost 6 bases and J lost 4, with 13 bases in between. CDR1 ENHRY and CDR2 SYGVKD come from the germline V gene. The CDR3 is 14 residues long. In DNA, the CDR3 is TGTGCCATCAGCGTGGATGGGGGGAATCAGCCCCAGCATTTT. Amino acid sequence: CAISVDGGNQPQHF.

This clonotype has just a few counts. The chain has TRBV18 and TRBJ2-6; possible D gene TRBD2, 5 bases. Germline values: CDR1 KGHSH, CDR2 LQKENI. The V gene lost 3 bases and the J gene lost 4 bases, with 16 bases spanning the gap. CDR3 length: 17 amino acids. CDR3 sequence: CASSPNPHGMGANVLTF. CDR3 coding DNA: TGTGCCAGCTCACCTAATCCCCACGGGATGGGGGCCAACGTCCTGACTTTC.

The chain uses TRBV27 and TRBJ2-3, with D uncertain. V lost 5 bases, J lost 3 bases, and 15 bases lay in between. The CDR3 covers 15 residues. The germline CDR1 and CDR2 sequences are MNHEY and SMNVEV (reference sequence). Here the CDR3 DNA reads TGTGCCAGCAGTCCCTTTGGACCCACAACAGATACGCAGTATTTT. Its translation is CASSPFGPTTDTQYF.

The CDR3 spells CASSLGFNTEAFF. CDR3 coding DNA: TGCGCCAGCAGCTTGGGATTCAACACTGAAGCTTTCTTT. The chain is built from TRBV5-1 and TRBJ1-1; D is ambiguous. The ends were cut back, 0 bases at V and 2 bases at J, with 5 bases in the middle. The CDR3 runs to 13 residues. Germline V gives CDR1 SGHRS, CDR2 YFSETQ. The full variable domain, its missing parts supplied by reference TRBV5-1 and TRBJ1-1, is KAGVTQTPRYLIKTRGQQVTLSCSPISGHRSVSWYQQTPGQGLQFLFEYFSETQRNKGNFPGRFSGRQFSNSRSEMNVSTLELGDSALYLCASSLGFNTEAFFGQGTRLTVV.

This clonotype was counted only a few times. This rearrangement joins TRBV14 to TRBJ1-4; tentative D call: TRBD1 (6 bases). CDR3 length equals 15 residues. Trimming left V 2 bases short and J 3 bases short, with 10 bases between. Germline CDR1 is SGHDN and CDR2 is FVKESK. The CDR3 nucleotides are TGTGCCAGCAGCCAATACAGGGCGGCTAATGAAAAACTGTTTTTT. Translated, it gives CASSQYRAANEKLFF. Combining the CDR3 with reference TRBV14 and TRBJ1-4 gives the whole variable domain EAGVTQFPSHSVIEKGQTVTLRCDPISGHDNLYWYRRVMGKEIKFLLHFVKESKQDESGMPNNRFLAERTGGTYSTLKVQPAELEDSGVYFCASSQYRAANEKLFFGSGTQLSVL.

Only a few counts were recorded for this clonotype. The chain links TRBV20-1 to TRBJ2-3; 10 bases fit TRBD2. The CDR3 is 14 residues long. V lost 6 bases and J lost 4; bases outside the gene matches: 7. CDR1 is DFQATT, CDR2 SNEGSKA, per germline (reference sequence). CDR3 in DNA: TGCAGTGCCTTGACTAGCGGGTCGGCAGATACGCAGTATTTT. Translating gives CSALTSGSADTQYF.

The V gene is TRBV20-1, the J gene TRBJ1-5; D is unresolved. Germline CDR1 is DFQATT and CDR2 is SNEGSKA (reference sequence). The CDR3 is 15 amino acids. Deletions cut 8 bases from V and 0 bases from J, with 17 bases between. In nucleotides, the CDR3 is TGCAGTCAGCATGAGGGCCTCGCTAGCAATCAGCCCCAGCATTTT. The encoded protein is CSQHEGLASNQPQHF.